The present T cell receptor (beta chain) was sequenced within a study of CD8+ T cells in alopecia areata. Specified treatment: oral pan-JAK inhibitor, 5-10 mg twice daily. Study-wide findings and caveats: Researchers say the link of baseline CD8+ expansion to response remains uncertain, with one nonresponder.

A word on this clone: Its antigen is as yet unknown.

V was clipped by 4 bases and J by 8 bases; unmatched bases: 9. Looked up from germline, CDR1 is SQVTM and CDR2 is ANQGSEA. This CDR3 region has 13 residues. Extraction and reverse transcription of RNA yielded cDNA as the sequencing template. Clones were sequenced by immunoSEQ multiplex PCR, and TCRdb holds only the in-frame ones, with some missing. The sample consists of about 190,000 clones, around 64% of them appearing once. The TCR was taken from a human donor with alopecia areata. Source: CD4+ T cells sorted from blood, taken around week 50, from a patient treated with tofacitinib. The rearrangement links TRBV29-1 to TRBJ2-3; 7 nucleotides align to TRBD2. The CDR3 spells CSVVGEERGTQYF. The DNA for the CDR3 is TGCAGCGTTGTAGGTGAGGAGCGGGGTACGCAGTATTTT.